The clone carrying this T cell receptor (beta chain) appeared a few times. The target antigen is unknown. The sample belongs to a study of T-cell memory formation after mild COVID-19. Whole-study context: In these data, TCR clusters were largely donor specific.

Findings and limits, study-wide: SARS-CoV-2 specificity was not confirmed for second-wave clones peaking on day 37.

TCRdb reprocessed the 5' RACE reads via MiXCR and lists one record per CDR3 protein. The sample holds tens of thousands of distinct CDR3 sequences, about an eighth seen once. The CDR3 is 14 amino acids. Unmatched junction bases numbered 4, after V lost 5 bases and J lost 1 base. CDR1 MNHEY and CDR2 SMNVEV come from the germline V gene (reference sequence). Specimen: PBMCs or a T cell subset sorted from them (not recorded which). The rearrangement links TRBV27 to TRBJ1-2; the match to TRBD1 covers 7 bases. The clonotype comes from an adult woman who had mild COVID-19 (a few samples of this study predate the infection). Cell type and time point are not known. CDR3 DNA: TGTGCCAGCAGTCTCACAGGGGTTAACTATGGCTACACCTTC. Its translation is CASSLTGVNYGYTF.